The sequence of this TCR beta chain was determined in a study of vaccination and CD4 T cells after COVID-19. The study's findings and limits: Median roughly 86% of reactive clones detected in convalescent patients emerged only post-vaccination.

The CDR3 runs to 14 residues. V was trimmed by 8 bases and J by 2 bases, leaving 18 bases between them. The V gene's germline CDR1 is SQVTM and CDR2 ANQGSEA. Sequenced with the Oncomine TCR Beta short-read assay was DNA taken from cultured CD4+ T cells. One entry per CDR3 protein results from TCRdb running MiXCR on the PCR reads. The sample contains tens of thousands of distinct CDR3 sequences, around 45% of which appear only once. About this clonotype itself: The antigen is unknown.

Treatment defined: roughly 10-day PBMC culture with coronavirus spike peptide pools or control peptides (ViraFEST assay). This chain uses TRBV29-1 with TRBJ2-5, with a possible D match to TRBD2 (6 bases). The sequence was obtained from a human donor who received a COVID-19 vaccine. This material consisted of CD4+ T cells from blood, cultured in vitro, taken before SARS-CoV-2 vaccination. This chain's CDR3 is CSTEVAEIQETQYF. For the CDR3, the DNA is TGCAGCACCGAGGTAGCGGAGATACAAGAGACCCAGTACTTC.